This T cell receptor beta chain was sequenced for a study of regulatory T cells in long-lasting Graves disease. Study-level information: Treatment with antithyroid drugs for over 5 years, together with positive TSH receptor antibodies, meant persistent Graves' disease.

As for time point: persistent/refractory GD, antithyroid drugs over 5 years with positive TRAb. RNA isolated from PBMCs was used to make the TCR library. The CDR3 length is 17 residues. The germline CDR1 and CDR2 sequences are SGHTA and FQGNSA. Trimming removed 4 bases from V and 3 bases from J; junction bases left unmatched: 14. TCR beta libraries were built with iRepertoire HTBI primers and Arm-PCR of CDR3 regions. From the multiplex PCR reads, TCRdb called clonotypes with MiXCR, one entry per CDR3 protein. The sample lists hundreds of thousands of distinct CDR3 sequences; 20% were seen once. This clonotype was recorded at least ten times.

V usage is TRBV7-2 and J usage is TRBJ2-7, with 8 nucleotides matching TRBD2. This TCR came from a female donor with Graves disease. The input for sequencing was peripheral blood mononuclear cells (PBMCs), taken when the disease was refractory, from a patient treated with antithyroid drugs. Here the CDR3 DNA reads TGTGCCAGCAGCTACCGTGGACCGGGCGGGGGGCACTACGAGCAGTACTTC. Translated, it gives CASSYRGPGGGHYEQYF.